Listed here is a single TCR beta chain. Sequenced by immunoSEQ multiplex PCR; TCRdb stores in-frame clones only, minus some. The profile covers about 2,900 clones, with 93% appearing a single time and 3% to 4.5% taken by the ten largest. The record originates from a study of graft-versus-host responses after intestinal transplantation. The V gene end was trimmed by 5 bases and the J gene end by 5 bases; junction bases not matched to a gene: 10. The CDR3 is 15 amino acids. CDR1 is MNHGY and CDR2 is SVAAGI in the germline V gene. Each post-transplant marrow sample came from the posterior iliac crest or another site.

V usage is TRBV6-9 and J usage is TRBJ2-7; 9 bases line up with TRBD2. The sequence was collected from a human patient who received an intestinal transplant, so some T cells may come from the graft donor. The material was bone marrow, obtained 350 to 400 days after transplant. CDR3 loop: CASSDAAGGRDEQYF. The CDR3 DNA follows: TGTGCCAGCAGTGACGCGGCGGGAGGGCGCGACGAGCAGTACTTC.